This paragraph covers one T cell receptor (beta chain) sequence. The entry originates in a study of blood T cell repertoires in COVID-19. Study overall: The United States, Italy and Spain provided the acute and convalescent COVID-19 samples.

From germline, CDR1 is LGHNA and CDR2 YSLEER. With 5 bases clipped from V and 2 bases from J, the junction kept 8 bases outside the gene matches. The CDR3 runs 16 residues. Repertoires were generated with immunoSEQ multiplex PCR, while TCRdb's copy carries only in-frame clones and drops some. The sample shows about 130,000 clones, around 85% of them seen only once. The receptor was isolated from an elderly woman with COVID-19, enrolled during active disease. The V and J genes are TRBV4-3 and TRBJ2-5; 10 bases map to TRBD2. The sequenced material came from peripheral blood. This chain's CDR3 is CASSKGWTSGQETQYF. The CDR3 DNA reads TGCGCCAGCAGCAAAGGGTGGACTAGCGGACAAGAGACCCAGTACTTC.